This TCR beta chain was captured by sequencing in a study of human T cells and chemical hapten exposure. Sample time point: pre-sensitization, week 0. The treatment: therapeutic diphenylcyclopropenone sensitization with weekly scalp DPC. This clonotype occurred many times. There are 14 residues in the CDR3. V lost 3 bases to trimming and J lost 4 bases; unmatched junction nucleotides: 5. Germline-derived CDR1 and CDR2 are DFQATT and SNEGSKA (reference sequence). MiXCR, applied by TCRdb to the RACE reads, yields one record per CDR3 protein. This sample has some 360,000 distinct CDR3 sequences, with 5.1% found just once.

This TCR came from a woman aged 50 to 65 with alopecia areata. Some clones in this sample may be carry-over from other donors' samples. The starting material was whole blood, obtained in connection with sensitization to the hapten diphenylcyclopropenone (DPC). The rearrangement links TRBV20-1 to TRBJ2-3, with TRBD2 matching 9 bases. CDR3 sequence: CSASLGLASDTQYF. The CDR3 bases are TGCAGTGCTAGCCTTGGACTAGCGTCAGATACGCAGTATTTT.